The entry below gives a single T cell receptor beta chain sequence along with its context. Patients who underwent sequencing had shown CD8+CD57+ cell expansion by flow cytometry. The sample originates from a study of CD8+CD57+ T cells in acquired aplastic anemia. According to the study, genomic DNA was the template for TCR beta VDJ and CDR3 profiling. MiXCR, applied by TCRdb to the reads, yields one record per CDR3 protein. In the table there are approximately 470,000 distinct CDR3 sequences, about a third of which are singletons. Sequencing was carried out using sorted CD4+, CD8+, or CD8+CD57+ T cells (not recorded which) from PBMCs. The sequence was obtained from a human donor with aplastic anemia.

The CDR3 spells CASSWGTGDNQPQHF. The CDR3 DNA is TGTGCCAGCAGTTGGGGGACAGGTGATAATCAGCCCCAGCATTTT. The genes are TRBV27 and TRBJ1-5; TRBD1 matches at 8 bases. The V segment lost 4 bases and the J segment 4 bases; nucleotides outside the gene matches: 6. This CDR3 is 15 amino acids long. Germline CDR1 is MNHEY and CDR2 is SMNVEV (reference sequence).